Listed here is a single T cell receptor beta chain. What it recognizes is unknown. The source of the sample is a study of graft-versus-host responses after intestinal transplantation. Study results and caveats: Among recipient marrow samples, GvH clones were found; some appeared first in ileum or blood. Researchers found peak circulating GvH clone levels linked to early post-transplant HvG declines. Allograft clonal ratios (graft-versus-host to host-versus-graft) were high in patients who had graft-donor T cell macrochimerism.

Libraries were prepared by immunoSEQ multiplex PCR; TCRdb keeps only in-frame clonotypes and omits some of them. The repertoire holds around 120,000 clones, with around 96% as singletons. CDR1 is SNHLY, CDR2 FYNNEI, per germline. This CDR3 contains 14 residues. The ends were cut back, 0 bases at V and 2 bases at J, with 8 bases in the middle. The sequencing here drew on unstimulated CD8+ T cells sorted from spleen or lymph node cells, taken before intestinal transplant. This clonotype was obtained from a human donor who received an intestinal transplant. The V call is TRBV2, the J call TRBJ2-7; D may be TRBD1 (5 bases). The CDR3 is CASSEAGHAYEQYF. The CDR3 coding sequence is TGTGCCAGCAGTGAAGCGGGGCATGCCTACGAGCAGTACTTC.